Only a few counts were recorded for the clone carrying this TCR beta chain. This entry belongs to a study of blood T cell repertoires in COVID-19. Overall study: Samples representing acute and convalescent COVID-19 were sourced from the United States, Italy and Spain. T cells, B-cell-depleted T cells, or PBMCs provided the cDNA or gDNA that served as material.

In the original processing: Reference gene primer amplification gave nucleated cell count estimates. Generated by immunoSEQ multiplex PCR, the TCRdb table keeps only in-frame clones and is missing some. V and J calls and clone size are as listed in that table; D and trimming were resolved from the DNA. The sample holds 200,000 to 250,000 clones, approximately 84% seen once. Trimming stripped 0 bases from V and 4 bases from J, with 12 bases between. Germline V gene data show CDR1 as LGHDT and CDR2 as YNNKEL (reference sequence). The CDR3 loop spans 15 amino acids. The receptor was isolated from a man aged 50 to 59 who had recovered from COVID-19. Material: peripheral blood. The chain links TRBV3-1 (or the pseudogene TRBV3-2) to TRBJ1-1; TRBD1 might be the D (6 bases). CDR3: CASSQDKRGSTEAFF. The DNA for the CDR3 is TGTGCCAGCAGCCAAGATAAAAGGGGGTCCACTGAAGCTTTCTTT.